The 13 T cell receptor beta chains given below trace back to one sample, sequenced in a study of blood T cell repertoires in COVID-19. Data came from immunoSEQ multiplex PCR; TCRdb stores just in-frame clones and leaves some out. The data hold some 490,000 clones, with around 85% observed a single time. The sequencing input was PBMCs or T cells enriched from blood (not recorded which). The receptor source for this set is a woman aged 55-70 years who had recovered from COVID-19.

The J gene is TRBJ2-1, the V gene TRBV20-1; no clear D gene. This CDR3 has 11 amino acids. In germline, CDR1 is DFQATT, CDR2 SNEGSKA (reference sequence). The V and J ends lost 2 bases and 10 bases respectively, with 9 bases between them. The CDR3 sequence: CSARQVTEQFF. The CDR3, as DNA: TGCAGTGCTAGACAGGTAACGGAGCAGTTCTTC.

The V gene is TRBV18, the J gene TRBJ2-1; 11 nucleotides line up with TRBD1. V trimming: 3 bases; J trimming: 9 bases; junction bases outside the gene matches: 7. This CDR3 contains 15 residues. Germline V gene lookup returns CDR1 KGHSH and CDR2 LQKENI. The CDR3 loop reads CASSPQGQGGSEQFF. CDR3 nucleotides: TGTGCCAGCTCACCCCAGGGACAGGGGGGGAGTGAGCAGTTCTTC.

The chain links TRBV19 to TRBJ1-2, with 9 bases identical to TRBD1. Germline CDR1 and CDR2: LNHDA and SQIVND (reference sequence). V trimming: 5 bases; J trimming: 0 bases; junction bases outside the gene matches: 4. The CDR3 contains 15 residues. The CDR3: CASSPQGASNYGYTF. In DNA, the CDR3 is TGTGCCAGTAGTCCACAGGGGGCCTCTAACTATGGCTACACCTTC.

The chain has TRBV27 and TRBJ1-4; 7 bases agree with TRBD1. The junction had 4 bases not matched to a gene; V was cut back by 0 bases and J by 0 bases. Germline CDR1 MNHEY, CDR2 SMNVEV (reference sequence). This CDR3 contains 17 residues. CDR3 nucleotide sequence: TGTGCCAGCAGTTTATCGGGACAGACAGCAACTAATGAAAAACTGTTTTTT. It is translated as CASSLSGQTATNEKLFF. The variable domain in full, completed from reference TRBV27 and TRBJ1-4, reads EAQVTQNPRYLITVTGKKLTVTCSQNMNHEYMSWYRQDPGLGLRQIYYSMNVEVTDKGDVPEGYKVSRKEKRNFPLILESPSPNQTSLYFCASSLSGQTATNEKLFFGSGTQLSVL.

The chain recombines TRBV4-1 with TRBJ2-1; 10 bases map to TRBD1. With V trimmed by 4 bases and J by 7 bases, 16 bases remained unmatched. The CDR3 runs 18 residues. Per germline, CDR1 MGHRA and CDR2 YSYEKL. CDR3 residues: CASSPNTSPGQGSNEQFF. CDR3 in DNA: TGCGCCAGCAGCCCCAACACGAGCCCGGGACAGGGGTCGAATGAGCAGTTCTTC.

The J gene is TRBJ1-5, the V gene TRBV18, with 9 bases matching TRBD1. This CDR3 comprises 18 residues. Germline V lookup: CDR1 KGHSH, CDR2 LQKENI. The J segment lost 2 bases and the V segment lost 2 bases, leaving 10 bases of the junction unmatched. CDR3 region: CASSPLPVQGAGNQPQHF. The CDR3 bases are TGTGCCAGCTCACCATTACCCGTACAGGGGGCGGGCAATCAGCCCCAGCATTTT.

DNA of the CDR3: TGTGCCATCAGTGAAAGGGGAGGAAATTCACCCCTCCACTTT. Residues: CAISERGGNSPLHF. The gene calls are TRBV10-3 and TRBJ1-6; possibly TRBD1 for D (5 bases). The CDR3 loop spans 14 amino acids. V was clipped by 3 bases and J by 7 bases, with 10 bases between them. Germline V gene data show CDR1 as ENHRY and CDR2 as SYGVKD.

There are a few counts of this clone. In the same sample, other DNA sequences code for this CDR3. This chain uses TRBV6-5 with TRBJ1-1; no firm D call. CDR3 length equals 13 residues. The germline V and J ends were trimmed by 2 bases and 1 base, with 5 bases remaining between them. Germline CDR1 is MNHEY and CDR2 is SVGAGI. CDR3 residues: CASSYPGNTEAFF. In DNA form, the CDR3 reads TGTGCCAGCAGTTACCCGGGGAACACTGAAGCTTTCTTT.

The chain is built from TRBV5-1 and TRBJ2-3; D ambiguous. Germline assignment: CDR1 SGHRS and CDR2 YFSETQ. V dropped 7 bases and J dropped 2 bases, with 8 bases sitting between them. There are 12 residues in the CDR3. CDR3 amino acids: CASSVYTDTQYF. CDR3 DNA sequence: TGCGCCAGCTCGGTGTACACAGATACGCAGTATTTT.

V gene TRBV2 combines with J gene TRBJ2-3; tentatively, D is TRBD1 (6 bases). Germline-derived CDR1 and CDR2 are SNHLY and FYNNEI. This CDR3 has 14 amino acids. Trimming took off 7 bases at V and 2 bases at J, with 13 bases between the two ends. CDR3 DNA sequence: TGTGCCAGCACCAGGGACACTAACACAGATACGCAGTATTTT. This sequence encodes CASTRDTNTDTQYF. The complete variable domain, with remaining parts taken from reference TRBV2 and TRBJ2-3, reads EPEVTQTPSHQVTQMGQEVILRCVPISNHLYFYWYRQILGQKVEFLVSFYNNEISEKSEIFDDQFSVERPDGSNFTLKIRSTKLEDSAMYFCASTRDTNTDTQYFGPGTRLTVL.

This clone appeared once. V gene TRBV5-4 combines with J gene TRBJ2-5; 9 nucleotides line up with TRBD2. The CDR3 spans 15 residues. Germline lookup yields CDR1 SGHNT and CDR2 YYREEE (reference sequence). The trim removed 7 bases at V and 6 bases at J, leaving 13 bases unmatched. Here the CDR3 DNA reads TGTGCCAGCTTTATAGGCCCAGCGGGGGGCCAGACCCAGTACTTC. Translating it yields CASFIGPAGGQTQYF.

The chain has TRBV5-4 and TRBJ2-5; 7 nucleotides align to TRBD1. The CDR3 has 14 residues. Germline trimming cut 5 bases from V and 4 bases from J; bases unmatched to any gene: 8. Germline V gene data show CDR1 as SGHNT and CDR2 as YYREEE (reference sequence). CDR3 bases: TGTGCCAGCAGATCGACAGGGACGGCAGAGACCCAGTACTTC. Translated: CASRSTGTAETQYF.

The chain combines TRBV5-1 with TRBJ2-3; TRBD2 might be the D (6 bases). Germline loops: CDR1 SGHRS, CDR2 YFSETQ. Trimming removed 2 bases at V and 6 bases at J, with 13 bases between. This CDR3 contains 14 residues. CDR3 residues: CASSFEGRRDTQYF. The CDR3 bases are TGCGCCAGCAGCTTTGAGGGGAGGAGGGATACGCAGTATTTT.